A selection of T cell receptor beta chains follows, all from one sample in a study of sequential checkpoint blockade in melanoma. Produced via immunoSEQ multiplex PCR; TCRdb's table is partial and in-frame only. The data hold around 12,000 clones, with around two thirds observed a single time. The sequencing here drew on CD8+ T cells sorted from blood (inferred from file names), taken from a patient given nivolumab and ipilimumab in sequence. The receptor source for this set is a human donor with melanoma. Both conserved end residues are part of each CDR3. A D gene is named only where the DNA matches it firmly. The listing skips clone size in some rows; elsewhere it reads once, few, many or a size class.

V	D	size	J	CDR3	DNA
TRBV11-2	NA	NA	TRBJ2-7	CASSSVSLEQYF	TGTGCCAGCAGCTCCGTCTCCCTCGAGCAGTACTTC
TRBV27	NA	NA	TRBJ2-2	CASSLSQTDKVFF	TGTGCCAGCAGTTTATCCCAGACAGACAAGGTGTTTTTT
TRBV5-1	TRBD1	NA	TRBJ1-1	CASSLDVTGAIEAFF	TGCGCCAGCAGCTTGGACGTAACAGGGGCCATCGAAGCTTTCTTT
TRBV6-1	NA	NA	TRBJ1-2	CASSEISYQNYGYTF	TGTGCCAGCAGTGAAATTTCTTACCAGAACTATGGCTACACCTTC
TRBV27	NA	NA	TRBJ2-2	CASSALNTGELFF	TGTGCCAGCAGTGCGCTGAACACCGGGGAGCTGTTTTTT
TRBV7-2	TRBD1	NA	TRBJ2-1	CASSLAGTGGSDEQFF	TGTGCCAGCAGCCTTGCCGGGACAGGGGGCTCGGATGAGCAGTTCTTC
TRBV6-4	NA	NA	TRBJ2-6	CASSDSTSGANVLTF	TGTGCCAGCAGTGACTCGACTTCTGGGGCCAACGTCCTGACTTTC
TRBV30	NA	NA	TRBJ1-1	CAWSWRAEAFF	TGTGCCTGGAGTTGGAGGGCTGAAGCTTTCTTT
TRBV6-1	NA	NA	TRBJ2-2	CASSEYDRSSGELFF	TGTGCCAGCAGTGAATACGACAGGTCCTCCGGGGAGCTGTTTTTT
TRBV29-1	NA	NA	TRBJ2-1	CSVEDSDSSYNEQFF	TGCAGCGTTGAGGACAGCGATAGCTCCTACAATGAGCAGTTCTTC
TRBV2	TRBD2	NA	TRBJ2-1	CASRLSGRARNEQFF	TGTGCCAGCAGACTAAGCGGGAGGGCCAGGAATGAGCAGTTCTTC
TRBV27	TRBD1	NA	TRBJ1-4	CASSLFPTGDEKLFF	TGTGCCAGCAGTTTATTCCCCACAGGGGACGAAAAACTGTTTTTT
TRBV5-1	NA	NA	TRBJ2-7	CASSLALDNSYEQYF	TGCGCCAGCAGCTTGGCGTTGGACAATTCCTACGAGCAGTACTTC
TRBV10-3	NA	NA	TRBJ2-7	CAISDPDTYEQYF	TGTGCCATCAGTGACCCGGACACCTACGAGCAGTACTTC
TRBV15	TRBD2	NA	TRBJ2-4	CATSNFGASGRASWEAKNIQYF	TGTGCCACCAGCAATTTCGGGGCTAGCGGGAGGGCTTCGTGGGAAGCCAAAAACATTCAGTACTTC
TRBV6-4	TRBD2	NA	TRBJ2-1	CASSRGVTSGLDEQFF	TGTGCCAGCAGCCGGGGGGTTACTAGCGGGTTGGATGAGCAGTTCTTC
TRBV7-8	NA	NA	TRBJ2-3	CASSLNSRITDTQYF	TGTGCCAGCAGCTTAAACTCGCGGATCACAGATACGCAGTATTTT
TRBV19	TRBD2	few	TRBJ2-1	CASSITGGGYNEQFF	TGTGCCAGTAGTATAACGGGAGGAGGGTACAATGAGCAGTTCTTC
TRBV29-1	NA	NA	TRBJ2-3	CSVEPSGSPSDTQYF	TGCAGCGTTGAGCCCAGCGGGTCCCCCTCTGATACGCAGTATTTT
TRBV4-2	TRBD1	NA	TRBJ2-6	CASSLGQGPLANVLTF	TGTGCCAGCAGCTTAGGACAGGGCCCGTTGGCCAACGTCCTGACTTTC